The 29 T cell receptor beta chains presented below share a single source sample, sequenced in a study of T cell clones after liver transplantation. Profiled with immunoSEQ multiplex PCR; TCRdb holds only in-frame clones, not every one. The table lists tens of thousands of clones, about nine tenths of them singletons. The sample was CD4+ T cells from blood, taken before liver transplant. These receptors all stem from a human donor who received a liver transplant.

The rearrangement links TRBV5-1 to TRBJ1-3; D remains ambiguous. Trimming cost V 0 bases and J 0 bases, with 10 bases left between them. The CDR3 length is 16 residues. Germline V gene data show CDR1 as SGHRS and CDR2 as YFSETQ. CDR3 loop: CASSLGGQSSGNTIYF. The CDR3 coding sequence is TGCGCCAGCAGCTTGGGCGGGCAGAGCTCTGGAAACACCATATATTTT.

This rearrangement joins TRBV6-6 to TRBJ2-2; D may be TRBD2 (6 bases). V lost 4 bases and J lost 6, with 18 bases in between. Looked up from germline, CDR1 is MNHNY and CDR2 is SVGAGI (reference sequence). The CDR3 sequence is 16 residues long. This chain's CDR3 is CASSFIRDSWPGELFF. CDR3 DNA sequence: TGTGCCAGCAGTTTTATCCGGGACTCCTGGCCCGGGGAGCTGTTTTTT.

The genes are TRBV5-5 and TRBJ2-4; a weak D match, TRBD1 (6 bases). The CDR3 sequence is 15 residues long. Germline CDR1 reads SGHKS; CDR2 reads YYEKEE (reference sequence). The V and J ends lost 4 bases and 0 bases respectively, with 11 bases between them. The chain's CDR3 is CASSLTGLAKNIQYF. The CDR3 DNA is TGTGCCAGCAGCCTGACAGGCCTAGCCAAAAACATTCAGTACTTC.

The V and J genes are TRBV29-1 and TRBJ2-1, with D uncertain. V lost 3 bases, J lost 12 bases, and 15 bases lay in between. The germline CDR1 and CDR2 sequences are SQVTM and ANQGSEA. The CDR3 has 12 amino acids. For the CDR3, the DNA is TGCAGCGTTGATGTTAGTCGGATTGTGCAGTTCTTC. The encoded protein is CSVDVSRIVQFF.

The genes are TRBV6-1 and TRBJ2-5; 9 nucleotides agree with TRBD1. The trim removed 3 bases at V and 7 bases at J, leaving 6 bases unmatched. The CDR3 extends over 14 amino acids. CDR1 and CDR2 (germline): MNHNS, SASEGT. DNA of the CDR3: TGTGCCAGCAGTGATCGGGACAGGGTGTGGACCCAGTACTTC. Its translation: CASSDRDRVWTQYF.

The rearrangement joins TRBV19 to TRBJ1-1; D is unresolved. V dropped 3 bases and J dropped 1 base, with 12 bases sitting between them. The CDR3 has 15 residues. The germline gives CDR1 LNHDA, CDR2 SQIVND (reference sequence). This CDR3 is CASSIPGAGNTEAFF. CDR3 coding DNA: TGTGCCAGTAGTATCCCGGGTGCGGGGAACACTGAAGCTTTCTTT.

This chain links TRBV7-2 with TRBJ2-3; TRBD2 matches at 9 bases. Trimming cost V 6 bases and J 5 bases; bases outside gene matches: 12. The CDR3 runs to 16 residues. CDR1 and CDR2 (germline): SGHTA, FQGNSA. The CDR3 here is CASSRGGGLAKDTQYF. Written as DNA, the CDR3 is TGTGCCAGCAGTCGGGGGGGAGGACTAGCGAAAGATACGCAGTATTTT. Full variable domain (rest looked up from reference TRBV7-2 and TRBJ2-3): GAGVSQSPSNKVTEKGKDVELRCDPISGHTALYWYRQSLGQGLEFLIYFQGNSAPDKSGLPSDRFSAERTGGSVSTLTIQRTQQEDSAVYLCASSRGGGLAKDTQYFGPGTRLTVL.

In DNA form, the CDR3 reads TGTGCCAGCAGTGAAAGGGTTGATACGCAGTATTTT. It specifies CASSERVDTQYF. The chain uses TRBV2 and TRBJ2-3; no firm D call. The CDR3 contains 12 residues. Per germline, CDR1 SNHLY and CDR2 FYNNEI. V was cut by 2 bases and J by 6 bases, with 6 bases left in between.

This clone was seen more than once but under ten times. The rearrangement joins TRBV5-5 to TRBJ1-2; 9 bases agree with TRBD1. CDR3 size: 14 residues. Germline loops: CDR1 SGHKS, CDR2 YYEKEE (reference sequence). Trimming removed 0 bases from V and 8 bases from J; junction bases left unmatched: 5. The CDR3 is CASSLAPGTGGYTF. CDR3 DNA: TGTGCCAGCAGCTTGGCCCCCGGGACAGGGGGCTACACCTTC. The complete variable domain, with remaining parts taken from reference TRBV5-5 and TRBJ1-2, reads DAGVTQSPTHLIKTRGQQVTLRCSPISGHKSVSWYQQVLGQGPQFIFQYYEKEERGRGNFPDRFSARQFPNYSSELNVNALLLGDSALYLCASSLAPGTGGYTFGSGTRLTVV.

The V call is TRBV11-3, the J call TRBJ2-7; D remains unclear. The CDR3 has 12 residues. Trimming removed 7 bases from V and 1 base from J, with 8 bases in between. Looked up from germline, CDR1 is SGHNT and CDR2 is YENEEA. The CDR3 reads CASTRDSYEQYF. The CDR3 DNA follows: TGTGCCAGCACTAGGGATTCCTACGAGCAGTACTTC.

This chain joins TRBV6-6 and TRBJ1-1; D is undetermined. The CDR3 spans 12 residues. Per the germline V gene, CDR1 is MNHNY and CDR2 is SVGAGI (reference sequence). Trimming took off 2 bases at V and 5 bases at J, with 6 bases between the two ends. CDR3 coding DNA: TGTGCCAGCAGTTACGTGGGGACTGAAGCTTTCTTT. Protein: CASSYVGTEAFF.

This chain joins TRBV28 and TRBJ2-7, with TRBD1 matching 11 bases. The CDR3 runs to 15 residues. Germline loops: CDR1 MDHEN, CDR2 SYDVKM. V dropped 5 bases and J dropped 3; count of bases not matched to a gene: 6. The CDR3 bases are TGTGCCAGCAGTAGAGGGACAGGGGGTAACTACGAGCAGTACTTC. Residues: CASSRGTGGNYEQYF.

This clone was found once. The chain joins TRBV7-2 to TRBJ1-2, with 12 bases fitting TRBD1. V was pared by 4 bases and J by 2 bases, with 8 bases of the junction left unmatched. This CDR3 has 17 residues. Germline assignment: CDR1 SGHTA and CDR2 FQGNSA. DNA for the CDR3: TGTGCCAGCAGCTCCGGGACAGGGGGCGCGTCGAACTATGGCTACACCTTC. It yields the protein CASSSGTGGASNYGYTF.

This CDR3 is CASSPPGYEQYF. The CDR3 DNA sequence: TGTGCCAGCTCACCACCGGGTTACGAGCAGTACTTC. This chain connects TRBV18 to TRBJ2-7, with D uncertain. Trimming removed 0 bases from V and 4 bases from J, with 4 bases in between. CDR1 is KGHSH and CDR2 is LQKENI in the germline V gene. The CDR3 loop spans 12 amino acids.

This sequence joins TRBV19 and TRBJ1-3; weak D call: TRBD1 (6 bases). CDR3 length: 19 amino acids. V was shortened by 10 bases and J by 4 bases, with 32 bases between the two germline ends. The germline V gene encodes CDR1 LNHDA and CDR2 SQIVND (reference sequence). The DNA of the CDR3 is TGTGCCACCTATCTAGGGACACCACCTCAAAAAATTGGAGGAAACACCATATATTTT. Translation gives CATYLGTPPQKIGGNTIYF.

The chain is built from TRBV5-1 and TRBJ2-2, with 10 bases that match TRBD2. Germline trimming cut 5 bases from V and 6 bases from J; bases unmatched to any gene: 7. The CDR3 is made up of 15 amino acids. Germline CDR1 SGHRS, CDR2 YFSETQ. CDR3 residues: CASSSAGGPPGELFF. For the CDR3, the DNA is TGCGCCAGCAGTTCAGCGGGAGGGCCTCCCGGGGAGCTGTTTTTT. Supplemented by reference TRBV5-1 and TRBJ2-2, the full variable domain reads KAGVTQTPRYLIKTRGQQVTLSCSPISGHRSVSWYQQTPGQGLQFLFEYFSETQRNKGNFPGRFSGRQFSNSRSEMNVSTLELGDSALYLCASSSAGGPPGELFFGEGSRLTVL.

V gene TRBV19 combines with J gene TRBJ1-4; D is possibly TRBD1 (6 bases). Trimming removed 8 bases at V and 3 bases at J, with 16 bases between. Germline lookup yields CDR1 LNHDA and CDR2 SQIVND (reference sequence). CDR3 length: 15 amino acids. The CDR3 DNA is TGTGCCAGTGCTCGGCTGGGGGCGGCTAATGAAAAACTGTTTTTT. This translates into CASARLGAANEKLFF. Full variable domain (remainder filled in from reference TRBV19 and TRBJ1-4): DGGITQSPKYLFRKEGQNVTLSCEQNLNHDAMYWYRQDPGQGLRLIYYSQIVNDFQKGDIAEGYSVSREKKESFPLTVTSAQKNPTAFYLCASARLGAANEKLFFGSGTQLSVL.

The chain links TRBV5-4 to TRBJ2-1, with TRBD2 identical over 11 bases. V shed 4 bases and J 8 bases; nucleotides not matched to a gene: 11. CDR3 size: 16 residues. Looked up from germline, CDR1 is SGHNT and CDR2 is YYREEE (reference sequence). CDR3 protein: CASSKSGLAASYEQFF. CDR3 DNA sequence: TGTGCCAGCAGCAAGTCGGGACTAGCGGCGAGCTATGAGCAGTTCTTC.

This chain joins TRBV20-1 and TRBJ1-1; no reliable D call. With 2 bases removed from V and 1 base from J, the gap between germline ends came to 2 bases. Germline lookup yields CDR1 DFQATT and CDR2 SNEGSKA (reference sequence). This CDR3 has 11 amino acids. CDR3 DNA: TGCAGTGCTAGACGGAACACTGAAGCTTTCTTT. It codes for CSARRNTEAFF.

V is TRBV6-6 and J is TRBJ2-7; D is undetermined. The CDR3 runs to 12 residues. Per germline, CDR1 MNHNY and CDR2 SVGAGI (reference sequence). Trimming removed 6 bases from V and 5 bases from J, with 11 bases in between. The CDR3 nucleotides read TGTGCCAGCAGGTCGACTTGGGACGAGCAGTACTTC. This codes for CASRSTWDEQYF.

The rearrangement joins TRBV30 to TRBJ1-3; D may be TRBD1 (6 bases). Trimming stripped 3 bases from V and 4 bases from J, with 10 bases between. The CDR3 has 13 residues. Germline-derived CDR1 and CDR2 are GTSNPN and SVGIG (reference sequence). In nucleotides, the CDR3 is TGTGCCTGGAGGGGGGGGCCCGGAAACACCATATATTTT. It specifies CAWRGGPGNTIYF.

The rearrangement joins TRBV10-3 to TRBJ2-3, with TRBD2 matching over 8 bases. Germline V lookup: CDR1 ENHRY, CDR2 SYGVKD. V was clipped by 2 bases and J by 4 bases; unmatched bases: 5. The CDR3 is 15 residues long. The CDR3 DNA reads as TGTGCCATCAGTGAGGGTAGCGGGAAACCAGATACGCAGTATTTT. This codes for CAISEGSGKPDTQYF.

The chain has TRBV9 and TRBJ1-2; 7 bases are a match to TRBD1. In germline, CDR1 is SGDLS, CDR2 YYNGEE. The CDR3 totals 13 residues. V dropped 0 bases and J dropped 7; count of bases not matched to a gene: 3. This CDR3 reads CASSVDTGAGYTF. DNA for the CDR3: TGTGCCAGCAGCGTAGACACAGGGGCTGGCTACACCTTC.

In the case of this clone: Relative to the germline gene, one junction end is altered; a read error may explain this. The chain couples TRBV2 to TRBJ2-7, with TRBD1 as a possible D gene (5 bases). Germline loops: CDR1 SNHLY, CDR2 FYNNEI. The CDR3 sequence is 14 residues long. CDR3 bases: TGTGCCAGCACCGAGCAGGGAAACTCCGACGAGCAGTACTTC. Translating it yields CASTEQGNSDEQYF.

CDR3 protein: CASSLGQGSETQYF. The CDR3 coding sequence is TGTGCCAGTAGTTTGGGACAGGGCAGCGAGACCCAGTACTTC. V gene TRBV19 combines with J gene TRBJ2-5; 9 nucleotides align to TRBD1. CDR3 length: 14 amino acids. V was clipped by 5 bases and J by 5 bases; unmatched bases: 6. CDR1 LNHDA and CDR2 SQIVND come from the germline V gene (reference sequence).

The chain links TRBV6-5 to TRBJ1-2; weak D call: TRBD1 (6 bases). V lost 6 bases, J lost 8 bases, and 16 bases lay in between. Germline CDR1 is MNHEY and CDR2 is SVGAGI. This CDR3 is built from 13 residues. The CDR3 sequence is CASRPQGVGGYTF. CDR3 DNA: TGTGCCAGCAGGCCACAGGGCGTAGGCGGCTACACCTTC.

The rearrangement uses TRBV7-2 and TRBJ1-4; TRBD1 matches at 8 bases. Germline loops: CDR1 SGHTA, CDR2 FQGNSA. The CDR3 sequence is 15 residues long. The trim removed 2 bases at V and 8 bases at J, leaving 7 bases unmatched. Written as DNA, the CDR3 is TGTGCCAGCAGCTTAAAGACAGGGGCCTACGAAAAACTGTTTTTT. This sequence encodes CASSLKTGAYEKLFF.

The rearrangement joins TRBV6-1 to TRBJ1-2; 8 bases align to TRBD1. CDR1 is MNHNS and CDR2 is SASEGT in the germline V gene. With V trimmed by 5 bases and J by 8 bases, 7 bases remained unmatched. The CDR3 extends over 13 amino acids. CDR3 sequence (DNA): TGTGCCAGCAGTAACAGACAGGGGAACGGCTACACCTTC. Translating it yields CASSNRQGNGYTF.

V is TRBV7-2 and J is TRBJ2-3; 16 nucleotides agree with TRBD2. The length of the CDR3 is 17 residues. The V gene's germline CDR1 is SGHTA and CDR2 FQGNSA. J lost 4 bases, V lost 0 bases, and 1 base had no gene match. The CDR3 spells CASSLAGTSGRADTQYF. Here the CDR3 DNA reads TGTGCCAGCAGCTTAGCGGGGACTAGCGGGAGGGCAGATACGCAGTATTTT. Full variable domain (rest looked up from reference TRBV7-2 and TRBJ2-3): GAGVSQSPSNKVTEKGKDVELRCDPISGHTALYWYRQSLGQGLEFLIYFQGNSAPDKSGLPSDRFSAERTGGSVSTLTIQRTQQEDSAVYLCASSLAGTSGRADTQYFGPGTRLTVL.